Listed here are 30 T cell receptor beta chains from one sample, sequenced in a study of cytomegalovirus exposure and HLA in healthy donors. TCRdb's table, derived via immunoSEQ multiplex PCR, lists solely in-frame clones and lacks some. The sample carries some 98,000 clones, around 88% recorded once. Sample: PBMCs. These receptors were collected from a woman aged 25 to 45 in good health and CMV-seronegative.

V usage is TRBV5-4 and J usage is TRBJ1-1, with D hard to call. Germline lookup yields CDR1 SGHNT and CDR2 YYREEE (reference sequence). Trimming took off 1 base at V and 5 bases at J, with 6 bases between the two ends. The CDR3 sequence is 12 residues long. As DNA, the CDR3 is TGTGCCAGCAGCTTGCGGGAGACTGAAGCTTTCTTT. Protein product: CASSLRETEAFF.

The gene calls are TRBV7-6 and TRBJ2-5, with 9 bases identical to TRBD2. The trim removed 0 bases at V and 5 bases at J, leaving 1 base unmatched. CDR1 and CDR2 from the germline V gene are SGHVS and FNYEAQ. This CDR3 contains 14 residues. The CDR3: CASSLAREGETQYF. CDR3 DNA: TGTGCCAGCAGCTTAGCGCGGGAGGGGGAGACCCAGTACTTC. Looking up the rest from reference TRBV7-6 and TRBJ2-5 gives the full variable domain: GAGVSQSPRYKVTKRGQDVALRCDPISGHVSLYWYRQALGQGPEFLTYFNYEAQQDKSGLPNDRFSAERPEGSISTLTIQRTEQRDSAMYRCASSLAREGETQYFGPGTRLLVL.

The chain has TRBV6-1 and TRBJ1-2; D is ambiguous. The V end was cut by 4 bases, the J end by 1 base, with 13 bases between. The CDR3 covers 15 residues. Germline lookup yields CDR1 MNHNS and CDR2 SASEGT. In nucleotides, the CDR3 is TGTGCCAGCAGTGCCCTACAGACCCTTAACTATGGCTACACCTTC. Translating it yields CASSALQTLNYGYTF.

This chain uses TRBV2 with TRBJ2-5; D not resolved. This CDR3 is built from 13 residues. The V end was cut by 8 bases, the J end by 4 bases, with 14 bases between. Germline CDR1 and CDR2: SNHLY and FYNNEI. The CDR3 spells CASGDLPRETQYF. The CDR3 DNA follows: TGTGCCAGCGGAGATCTCCCCCGAGAGACCCAGTACTTC. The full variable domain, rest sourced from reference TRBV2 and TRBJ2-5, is EPEVTQTPSHQVTQMGQEVILRCVPISNHLYFYWYRQILGQKVEFLVSFYNNEISEKSEIFDDQFSVERPDGSNFTLKIRSTKLEDSAMYFCASGDLPRETQYFGPGTRLLVL.

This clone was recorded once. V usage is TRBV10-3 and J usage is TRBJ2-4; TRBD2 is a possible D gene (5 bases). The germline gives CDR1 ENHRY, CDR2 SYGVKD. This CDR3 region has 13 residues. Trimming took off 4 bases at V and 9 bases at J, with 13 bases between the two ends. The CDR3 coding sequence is TGTGCCATCAGTGCCGACAATGGAGGCATTCAGTACTTC. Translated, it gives CAISADNGGIQYF.

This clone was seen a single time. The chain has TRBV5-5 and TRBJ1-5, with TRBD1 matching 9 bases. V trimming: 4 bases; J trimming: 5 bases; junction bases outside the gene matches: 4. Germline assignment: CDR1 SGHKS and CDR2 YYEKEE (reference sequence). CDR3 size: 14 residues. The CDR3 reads CASSIQGADQPQHF. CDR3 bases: TGTGCCAGCAGCATACAGGGGGCCGATCAGCCCCAGCATTTT.

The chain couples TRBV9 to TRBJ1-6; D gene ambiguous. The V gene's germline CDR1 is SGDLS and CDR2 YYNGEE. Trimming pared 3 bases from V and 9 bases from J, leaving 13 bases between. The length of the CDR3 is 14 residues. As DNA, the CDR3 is TGTGCCAGCAGCGGCAGGAGGGTGAGTTCACCCCTCCACTTT. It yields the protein CASSGRRVSSPLHF.

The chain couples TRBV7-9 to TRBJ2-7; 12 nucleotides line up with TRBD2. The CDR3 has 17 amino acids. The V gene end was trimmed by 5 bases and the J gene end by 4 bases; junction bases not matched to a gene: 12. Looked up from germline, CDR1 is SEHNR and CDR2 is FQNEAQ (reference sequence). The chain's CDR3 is CASSHPTSGGPAYEQYF. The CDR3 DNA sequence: TGTGCCAGCAGCCACCCGACTAGCGGGGGCCCAGCTTACGAGCAGTACTTC.

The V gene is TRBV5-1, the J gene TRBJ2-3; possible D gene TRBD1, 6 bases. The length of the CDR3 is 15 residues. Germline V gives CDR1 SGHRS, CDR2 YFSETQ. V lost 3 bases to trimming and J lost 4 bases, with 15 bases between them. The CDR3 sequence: CASSSTGRHADTQYF. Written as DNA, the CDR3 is TGCGCCAGCAGCTCCACAGGGAGACATGCAGATACGCAGTATTTT. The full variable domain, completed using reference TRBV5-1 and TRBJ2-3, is KAGVTQTPRYLIKTRGQQVTLSCSPISGHRSVSWYQQTPGQGLQFLFEYFSETQRNKGNFPGRFSGRQFSNSRSEMNVSTLELGDSALYLCASSSTGRHADTQYFGPGTRLTVL.

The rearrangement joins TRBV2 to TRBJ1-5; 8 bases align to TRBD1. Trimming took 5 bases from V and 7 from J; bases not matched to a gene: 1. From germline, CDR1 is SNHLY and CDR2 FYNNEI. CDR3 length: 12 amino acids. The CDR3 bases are TGTGCCAGCAGTCCAGGGGGCCAGCCCCAGCATTTT. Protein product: CASSPGGQPQHF.

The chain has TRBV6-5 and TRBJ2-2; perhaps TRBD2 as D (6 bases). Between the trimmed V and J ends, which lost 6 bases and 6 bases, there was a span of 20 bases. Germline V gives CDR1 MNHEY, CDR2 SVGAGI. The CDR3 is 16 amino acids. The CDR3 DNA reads TGTGCCAGCAGATACGCCGGCGGGATGGTCCCCGGGGAGCTGTTTTTT. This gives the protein CASRYAGGMVPGELFF.

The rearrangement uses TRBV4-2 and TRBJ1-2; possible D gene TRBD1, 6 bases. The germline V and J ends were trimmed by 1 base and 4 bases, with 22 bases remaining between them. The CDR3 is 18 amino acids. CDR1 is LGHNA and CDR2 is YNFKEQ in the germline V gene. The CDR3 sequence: CASSQAGRGAGVGYGYTF. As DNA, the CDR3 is TGTGCCAGCAGCCAAGCCGGACGGGGGGCAGGGGTGGGCTATGGCTACACCTTC.

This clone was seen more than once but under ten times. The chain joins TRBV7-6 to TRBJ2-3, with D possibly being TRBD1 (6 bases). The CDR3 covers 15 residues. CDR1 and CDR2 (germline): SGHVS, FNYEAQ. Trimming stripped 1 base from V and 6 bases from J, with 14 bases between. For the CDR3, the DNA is TGTGCCAGCAGCTTAGAGGTACAGGGTTTGGATACGCAGTATTTT. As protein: CASSLEVQGLDTQYF.

Written as DNA, the CDR3 is TGTGCCAGCAGCCAATTCCGAACAGGCTGGACTGAAGCTTTCTTT. Its protein product is CASSQFRTGWTEAFF. This chain connects TRBV14 to TRBJ1-1, with D possibly being TRBD1 (5 bases). The CDR3 is 15 residues long. The V gene's germline CDR1 is SGHDN and CDR2 FVKESK. V gave up 2 bases and J gave up 5 bases, with 15 bases separating them.

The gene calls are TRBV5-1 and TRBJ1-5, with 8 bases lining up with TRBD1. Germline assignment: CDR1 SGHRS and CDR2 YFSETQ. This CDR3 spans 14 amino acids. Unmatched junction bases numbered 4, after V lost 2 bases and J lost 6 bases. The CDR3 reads CASSLGQGIQPQHF. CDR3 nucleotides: TGCGCCAGCAGCTTAGGACAGGGAATTCAGCCCCAGCATTTT.

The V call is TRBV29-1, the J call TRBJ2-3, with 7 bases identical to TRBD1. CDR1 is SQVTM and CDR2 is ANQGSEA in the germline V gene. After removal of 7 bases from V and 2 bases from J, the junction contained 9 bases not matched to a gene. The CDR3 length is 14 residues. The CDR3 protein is CSARLTGITDTQYF. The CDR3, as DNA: TGCAGCGCTCGCCTGACAGGGATCACAGATACGCAGTATTTT.

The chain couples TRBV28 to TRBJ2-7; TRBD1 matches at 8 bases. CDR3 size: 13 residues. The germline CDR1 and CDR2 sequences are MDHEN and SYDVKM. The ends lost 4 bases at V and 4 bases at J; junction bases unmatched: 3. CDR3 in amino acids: CASSSGQGYEQYF. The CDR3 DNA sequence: TGTGCCAGCAGTTCCGGACAGGGTTACGAGCAGTACTTC.

This CDR3 reads CASSESKGLGGGNTIYF. The CDR3 nucleotides are TGCGCCAGCAGTGAGTCTAAAGGCCTTGGCGGTGGAAACACCATATATTTT. This chain connects TRBV10-2 to TRBJ1-3, with no clear D. Germline V gene data show CDR1 as WSHSY and CDR2 as SAAADI. This CDR3 spans 17 amino acids. Deletions cut 0 bases from V and 3 bases from J, with 15 bases between.

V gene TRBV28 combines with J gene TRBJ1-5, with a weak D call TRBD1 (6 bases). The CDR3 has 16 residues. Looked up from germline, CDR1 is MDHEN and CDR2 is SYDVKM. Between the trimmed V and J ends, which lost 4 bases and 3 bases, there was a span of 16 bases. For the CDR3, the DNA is TGTGCCAGCAGTTCCCCGACAGGATACAACAATCAGCCCCAGCATTTT. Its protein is CASSSPTGYNNQPQHF.

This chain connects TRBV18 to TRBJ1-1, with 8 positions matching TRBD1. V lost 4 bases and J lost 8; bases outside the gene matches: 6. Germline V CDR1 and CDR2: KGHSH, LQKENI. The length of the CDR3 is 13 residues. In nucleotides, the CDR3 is TGTGCCAGCTCACGCACAGGGGGGGGCGAAGCTTTCTTT. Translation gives CASSRTGGGEAFF.

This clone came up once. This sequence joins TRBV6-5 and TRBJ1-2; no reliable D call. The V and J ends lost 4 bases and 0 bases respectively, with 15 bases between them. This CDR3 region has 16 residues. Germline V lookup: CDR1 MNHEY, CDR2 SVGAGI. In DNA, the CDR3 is TGTGCCAGCAGTTCCCCCTGGCGGAAATCTAACTATGGCTACACCTTC. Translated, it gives CASSSPWRKSNYGYTF.

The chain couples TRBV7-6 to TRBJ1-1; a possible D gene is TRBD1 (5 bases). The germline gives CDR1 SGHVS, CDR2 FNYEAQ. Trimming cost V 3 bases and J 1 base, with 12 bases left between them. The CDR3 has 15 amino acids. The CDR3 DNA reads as TGTGCCAGCAGCTTTTTAATAGGGGAGAACACTGAAGCTTTCTTT. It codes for CASSFLIGENTEAFF. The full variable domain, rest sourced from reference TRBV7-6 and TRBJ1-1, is GAGVSQSPRYKVTKRGQDVALRCDPISGHVSLYWYRQALGQGPEFLTYFNYEAQQDKSGLPNDRFSAERPEGSISTLTIQRTEQRDSAMYRCASSFLIGENTEAFFGQGTRLTVV.

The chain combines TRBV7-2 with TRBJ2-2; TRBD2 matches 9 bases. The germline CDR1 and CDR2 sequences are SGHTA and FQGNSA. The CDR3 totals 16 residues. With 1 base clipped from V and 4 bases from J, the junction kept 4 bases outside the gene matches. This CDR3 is CASSLELAGVTGELFF. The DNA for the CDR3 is TGTGCCAGCAGCTTAGAACTAGCGGGTGTCACCGGGGAGCTGTTTTTT.

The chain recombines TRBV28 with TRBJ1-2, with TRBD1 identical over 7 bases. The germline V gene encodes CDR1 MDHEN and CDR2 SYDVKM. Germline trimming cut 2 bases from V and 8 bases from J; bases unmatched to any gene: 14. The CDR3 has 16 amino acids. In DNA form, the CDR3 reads TGTGCCAGCAGTTTAGTTACAGGGGCGTCGAGGTTGGGCTACACCTTC. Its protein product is CASSLVTGASRLGYTF.

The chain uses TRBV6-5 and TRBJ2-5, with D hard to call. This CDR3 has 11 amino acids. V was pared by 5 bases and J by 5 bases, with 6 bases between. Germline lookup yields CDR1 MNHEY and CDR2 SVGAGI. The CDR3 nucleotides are TGTGCCAGCAGTGAGTCGGAGACCCAGTACTTC. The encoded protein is CASSESETQYF.

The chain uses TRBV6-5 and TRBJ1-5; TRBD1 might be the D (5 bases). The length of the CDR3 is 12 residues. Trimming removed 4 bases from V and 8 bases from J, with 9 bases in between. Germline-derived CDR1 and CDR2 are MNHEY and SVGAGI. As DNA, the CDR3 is TGTGCCAGCAGTTTCATAGGGGAGCCCCAGCATTTT. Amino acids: CASSFIGEPQHF.

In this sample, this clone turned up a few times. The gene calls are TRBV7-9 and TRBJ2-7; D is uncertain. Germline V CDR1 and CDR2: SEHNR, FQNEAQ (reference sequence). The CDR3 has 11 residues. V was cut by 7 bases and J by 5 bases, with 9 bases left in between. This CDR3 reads CASTPIHEQYF. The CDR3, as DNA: TGTGCCAGCACCCCTATCCACGAGCAGTACTTC.

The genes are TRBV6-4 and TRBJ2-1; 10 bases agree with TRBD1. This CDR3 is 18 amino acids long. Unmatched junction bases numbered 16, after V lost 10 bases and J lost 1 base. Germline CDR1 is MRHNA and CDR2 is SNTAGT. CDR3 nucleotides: TGTGCCATACCCGCGGGACAGGGGACCCGGGATTCCTACAATGAGCAGTTCTTC. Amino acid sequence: CAIPAGQGTRDSYNEQFF.

CDR3 protein: CASSPPPFNEQFF. For the CDR3, the DNA is TGTGCCAGCAGCCCCCCCCCGTTCAATGAGCAGTTCTTC. This chain connects TRBV28 to TRBJ2-1; no definite D call. Germline V gives CDR1 MDHEN, CDR2 SYDVKM. This CDR3 has 13 residues. Trimming took off 6 bases at V and 6 bases at J, with 12 bases between the two ends. Based on the CDR3 plus reference TRBV28 and TRBJ2-1, the full variable domain is DVKVTQSSRYLVKRTGEKVFLECVQDMDHENMFWYRQDPGLGLRLIYFSYDVKMKEKGDIPEGYSVSREKKERFSLILESASTNQTSMYLCASSPPPFNEQFFGPGTRLTVL.

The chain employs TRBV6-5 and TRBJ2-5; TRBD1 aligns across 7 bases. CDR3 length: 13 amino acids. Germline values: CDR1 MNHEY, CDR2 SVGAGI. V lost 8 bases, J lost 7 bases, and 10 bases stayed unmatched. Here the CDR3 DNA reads TGTGCCAGCGGAGGACAGGCGACCCGGACCCAGTACTTC. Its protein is CASGGQATRTQYF.